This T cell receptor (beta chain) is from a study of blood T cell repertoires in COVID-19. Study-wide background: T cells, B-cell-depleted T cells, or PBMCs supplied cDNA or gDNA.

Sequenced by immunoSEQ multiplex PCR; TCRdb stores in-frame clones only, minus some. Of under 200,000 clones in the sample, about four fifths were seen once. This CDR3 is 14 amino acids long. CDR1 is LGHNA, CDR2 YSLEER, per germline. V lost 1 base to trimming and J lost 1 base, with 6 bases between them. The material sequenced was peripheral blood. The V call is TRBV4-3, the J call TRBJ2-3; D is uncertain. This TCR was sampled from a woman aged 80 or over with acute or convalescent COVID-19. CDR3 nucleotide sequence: TGCGCCAGCAGCCAAGGACGGGGCACAGATACGCAGTATTTT. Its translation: CASSQGRGTDTQYF.